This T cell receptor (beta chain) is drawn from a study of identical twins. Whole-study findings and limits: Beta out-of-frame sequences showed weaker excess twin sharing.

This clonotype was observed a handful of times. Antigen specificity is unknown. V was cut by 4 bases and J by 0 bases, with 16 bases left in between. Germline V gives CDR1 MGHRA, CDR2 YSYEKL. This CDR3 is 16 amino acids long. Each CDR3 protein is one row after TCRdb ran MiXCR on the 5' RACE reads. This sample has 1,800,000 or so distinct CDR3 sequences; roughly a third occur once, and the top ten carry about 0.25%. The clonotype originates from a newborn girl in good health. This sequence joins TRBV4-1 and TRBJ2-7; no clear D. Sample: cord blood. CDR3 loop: CASSPGGRERSYEQYF. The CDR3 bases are TGCGCCAGCAGCCCAGGTGGCCGCGAACGCTCCTACGAGCAGTACTTC.